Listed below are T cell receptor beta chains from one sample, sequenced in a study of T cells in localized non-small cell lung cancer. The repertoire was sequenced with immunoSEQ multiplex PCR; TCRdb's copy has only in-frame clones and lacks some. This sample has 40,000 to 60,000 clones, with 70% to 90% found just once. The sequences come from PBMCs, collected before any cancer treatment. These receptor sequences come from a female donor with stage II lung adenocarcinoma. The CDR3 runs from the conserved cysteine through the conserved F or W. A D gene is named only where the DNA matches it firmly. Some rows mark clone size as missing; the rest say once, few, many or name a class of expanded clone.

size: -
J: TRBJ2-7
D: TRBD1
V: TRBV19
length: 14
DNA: TGTGCCAGTAGTATGGGACAGGATGCCTACGAGCAGTACTTC
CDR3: CASSMGQDAYEQYF

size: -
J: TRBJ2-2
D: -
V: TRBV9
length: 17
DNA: TGTGCCAGCAGCGTAGCGGGGGGAACAGGGGGCACCGGGGAGCTGTTTTTT
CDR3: CASSVAGGTGGTGELFF

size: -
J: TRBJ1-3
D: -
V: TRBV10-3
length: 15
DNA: TGTGCCATCAGTGACCGGAGACCCTCTGGAAACACCATATATTTT
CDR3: CAISDRRPSGNTIYF

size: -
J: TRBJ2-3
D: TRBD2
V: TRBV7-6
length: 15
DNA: TGTGCCAGCAGTTTGCGCGCGGGGGGGAGGGATACGCAGTATTTT
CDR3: CASSLRAGGRDTQYF

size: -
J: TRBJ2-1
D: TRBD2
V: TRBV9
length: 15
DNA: TGTGCCAGCAGCGTGGGACTAGCGGGGTTGAATGAGCAGTTCTTC
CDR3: CASSVGLAGLNEQFF

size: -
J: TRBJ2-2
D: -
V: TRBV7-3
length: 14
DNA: TGTGCCAGCAGCTTAGTGGGAAAGGTCGGGGAGCTGTTTTTT
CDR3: CASSLVGKVGELFF

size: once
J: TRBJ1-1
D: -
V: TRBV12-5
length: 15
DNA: TGTGCTAGTGGTTTGGTACGGGCAGGGTACACTGAAGCTTTCTTT
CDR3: CASGLVRAGYTEAFF

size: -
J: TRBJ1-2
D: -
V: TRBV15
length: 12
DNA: TGTGCCACCAGCAGAGATTTAGGTGACTACACCTTC
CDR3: CATSRDLGDYTF

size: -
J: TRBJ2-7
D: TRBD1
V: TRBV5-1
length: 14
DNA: TGCGCCAGCAGCCTCGAAACAGGGGCCTACGAGCAGTACTTC
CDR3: CASSLETGAYEQYF

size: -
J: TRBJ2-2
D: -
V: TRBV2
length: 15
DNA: TGTGCCAGCCGTAAGGGACCTCTTAACACCGGGGAGCTGTTTTTT
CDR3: CASRKGPLNTGELFF

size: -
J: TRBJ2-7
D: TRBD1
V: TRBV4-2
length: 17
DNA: TGTGCCAGCAGCCAAGGGACCGGGACAGATATAACCTACGAGCAGTACTTC
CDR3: CASSQGTGTDITYEQYF

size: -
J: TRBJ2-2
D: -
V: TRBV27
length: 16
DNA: TGTGCCAGCAGTCTCCCAGGGGGGGAGAACACCGGGGAGCTGTTTTTT
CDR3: CASSLPGGENTGELFF

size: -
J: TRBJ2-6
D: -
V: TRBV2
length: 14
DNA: TGTGCCAGCAGTGATTCAACTGGGGCCAACGTCCTGACTTTC
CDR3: CASSDSTGANVLTF

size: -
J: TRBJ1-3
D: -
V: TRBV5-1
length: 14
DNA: TGCGCCAGCAGCCCCGGGGGCTCTGGGAACACCATATATTTT
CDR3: CASSPGGSGNTIYF

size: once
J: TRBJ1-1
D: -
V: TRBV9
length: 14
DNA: TGTGCCAGCAGCGCCGTCGGAGTTAACACTGAAGCTTTCTTT
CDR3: CASSAVGVNTEAFF

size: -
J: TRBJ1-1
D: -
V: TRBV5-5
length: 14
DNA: TGTGCCAGCAGCCGGGAGATAGCTTCGGGGATCGCTTTCTTT
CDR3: CASSREIASGIAFF

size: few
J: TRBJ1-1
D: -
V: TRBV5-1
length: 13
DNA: TGCGCCAGCAGCTTGGGGGGAAGGACTGAAGCTTTCTTT
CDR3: CASSLGGRTEAFF

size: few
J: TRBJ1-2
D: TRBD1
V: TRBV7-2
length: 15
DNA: TGTGCCAGCAGGGGACAGGGGATAGCTAACTATGGCTACACCTTC
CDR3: CASRGQGIANYGYTF

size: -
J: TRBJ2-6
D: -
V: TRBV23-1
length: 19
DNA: TGCGCCAGCCCACCGGTCAGGGGTAACCATTTATCTGGGGCCAACGTCCTGACTTTC
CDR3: CASPPVRGNHLSGANVLTF

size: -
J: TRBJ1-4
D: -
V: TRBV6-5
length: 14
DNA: TGTGCCAGCAGTTACTCCGGGTCGGCTGAAAAACTGTTTTTT
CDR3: CASSYSGSAEKLFF

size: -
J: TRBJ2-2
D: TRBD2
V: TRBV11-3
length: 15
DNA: TGTGCCAGCAGCCATAGCGGGACAAACACCGGGGAGCTGTTTTTT
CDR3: CASSHSGTNTGELFF

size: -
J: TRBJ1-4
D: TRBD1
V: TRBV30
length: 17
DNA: TGTGCCTGGGGACCCCGGGACAGGGGGCAAACTGGGGAAAAACTGTTTTTT
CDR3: CAWGPRDRGQTGEKLFF

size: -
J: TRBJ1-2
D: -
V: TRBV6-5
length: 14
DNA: TGTGCCAGCAGTAGACCGCAGGGAAACTATGGCTACACCTTC
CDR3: CASSRPQGNYGYTF

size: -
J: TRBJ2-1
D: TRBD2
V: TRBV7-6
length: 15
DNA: TGTGCCAGCAGCCCCCTAGCGGTTCCCTACAATGAGCAGTTCTTC
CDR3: CASSPLAVPYNEQFF

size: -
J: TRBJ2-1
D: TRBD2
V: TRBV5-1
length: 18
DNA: TGCGCCAGCAGCCAATTATTTCTCGGGCTAGCGGGGGACAATGAGCAGTTCTTC
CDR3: CASSQLFLGLAGDNEQFF

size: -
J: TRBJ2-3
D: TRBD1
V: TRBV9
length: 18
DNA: TGTGCCAGCAGCGTAGATGGGGTTTGGGACAGAACCACAGATACGCAGTATTTT
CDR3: CASSVDGVWDRTTDTQYF

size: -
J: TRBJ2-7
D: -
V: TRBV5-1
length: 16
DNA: TGCGCCAGCAGCTTGGCCCCGGACGGCAGGCCCTACGAGCAGTACTTC
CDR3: CASSLAPDGRPYEQYF

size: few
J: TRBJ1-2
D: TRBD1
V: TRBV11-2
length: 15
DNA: TGTGCCAGCAGCTTAGCGACAGGGGGCGCCTATGGCTACACCTTC
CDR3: CASSLATGGAYGYTF

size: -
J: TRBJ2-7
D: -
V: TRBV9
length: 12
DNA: TGTGCCAGCAGTGCACAGGATTACGAGCAGTACTTC
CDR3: CASSAQDYEQYF

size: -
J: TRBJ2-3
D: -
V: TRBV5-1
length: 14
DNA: TGCGCCAGCACCGAGACATCGCGAGCAGATACGCAGTATTTT
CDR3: CASTETSRADTQYF

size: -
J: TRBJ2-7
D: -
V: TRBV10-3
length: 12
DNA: TGTGCCTCCCGGGACATTCAAGACGAGCAGTACTTC
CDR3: CASRDIQDEQYF

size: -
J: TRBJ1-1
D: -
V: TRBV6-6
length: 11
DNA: TGTGCCAGCAGTTACGAGGGGGGGGCTTTCTTT
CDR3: CASSYEGGAFF

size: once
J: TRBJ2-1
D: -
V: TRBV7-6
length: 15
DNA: TGTGCCAGCAGCTCGGACGGAAGCTCCTACAATGAGCAGTTCTTC
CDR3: CASSSDGSSYNEQFF

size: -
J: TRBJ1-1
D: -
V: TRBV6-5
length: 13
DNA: TGTGCCAGCAGGTCAGAGGGGCTCGGTGAAGCTTTCTTT
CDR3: CASRSEGLGEAFF

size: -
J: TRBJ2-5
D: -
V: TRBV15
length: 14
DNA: TGTGCCACCAGCAGAGTTTTATCTCAAGAGACCCAGTACTTC
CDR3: CATSRVLSQETQYF